Shown below are 27 T cell receptor beta chains from a single sample sequenced in a study of blood T cell repertoires in COVID-19. Profiled with immunoSEQ multiplex PCR; TCRdb holds only in-frame clones, not every one. The repertoire holds 250,000 to 300,000 clones, approximately 91% seen once, with 1% in the top ten. Sequencing was done on a sample of PBMCs or T cells enriched from blood (not recorded which). The receptor set was obtained from a woman aged 25 to 39 who had recovered from COVID-19.

The rearrangement links TRBV30 to TRBJ2-4; TRBD1 matches 9 bases. The CDR3 contains 17 residues. Germline V gene lookup returns CDR1 GTSNPN and CDR2 SVGIG (reference sequence). V shed 1 base, J shed 6 bases, and the junction held 13 bases outside the gene matches. The CDR3 DNA sequence: TGTGCCTGGAGTGCCCAACTGGACAGGGGCCGTAGAAACATTCAGTACTTC. As protein: CAWSAQLDRGRRNIQYF.

The V call is TRBV7-9, the J call TRBJ1-4; the D gene is possibly TRBD1 (6 bases). The germline V and J ends were trimmed by 4 bases and 4 bases, with 13 bases remaining between them. The germline gives CDR1 SEHNR, CDR2 FQNEAQ (reference sequence). The CDR3 length is 15 residues. The CDR3 sequence: CASSSQDSLNEKLFF. As DNA, the CDR3 is TGTGCCAGCAGCTCCCAGGACAGCCTTAATGAAAAACTGTTTTTT. Full variable domain (remainder filled in from reference TRBV7-9 and TRBJ1-4): DTGVSQNPRHKITKRGQNVTFRCDPISEHNRLYWYRQTLGQGPEFLTYFQNEAQLEKSRLLSDRFSAERPKGSFSTLEIQRTEQGDSAMYLCASSSQDSLNEKLFFGSGTQLSVL.

The chain recombines TRBV5-1 with TRBJ2-7; 9 bases map to TRBD1. The CDR3 sequence is 16 residues long. V shed 4 bases and J 6 bases; nucleotides not matched to a gene: 14. Germline CDR1 SGHRS, CDR2 YFSETQ. The CDR3 loop reads CASSPTTGTGTSEQYF. In DNA, the CDR3 is TGCGCCAGCAGCCCAACCACCGGGACAGGGACGTCCGAGCAGTACTTC. The full variable domain, with the rest looked up from reference TRBV5-1 and TRBJ2-7, is KAGVTQTPRYLIKTRGQQVTLSCSPISGHRSVSWYQQTPGQGLQFLFEYFSETQRNKGNFPGRFSGRQFSNSRSEMNVSTLELGDSALYLCASSPTTGTGTSEQYFGPGTRLTVT.

This clone was counted a single time. The rearrangement uses TRBV14 and TRBJ1-1, with a tentative D call TRBD1 (6 bases). CDR1 is SGHDN, CDR2 FVKESK, per germline. V was clipped by 4 bases and J by 4 bases, with 16 bases between them. The CDR3 is made up of 15 amino acids. The DNA of the CDR3 is TGTGCCAGCAGCCTAAAACAGGGCATGGGCACTGAAGCTTTCTTT. This translates into CASSLKQGMGTEAFF.

On this clone itself: The same CDR3 is also encoded by other DNA sequences in this sample. The chain uses TRBV28 and TRBJ1-2, with D possibly matching TRBD1 (6 bases). Deletions cut 2 bases from V and 5 bases from J, with 6 bases between. The CDR3 extends over 12 amino acids. CDR1 and CDR2 (germline): MDHEN, SYDVKM. The CDR3 reads CASSLTGYGYTF. DNA for the CDR3: TGTGCCAGCAGTTTAACAGGGTATGGCTACACCTTC.

The chain has TRBV5-6 and TRBJ2-7, with 9 bases lining up with TRBD1. The trim removed 4 bases at V and 7 bases at J, leaving 9 bases unmatched. CDR1 and CDR2 from the germline V gene are SGHDT and YYEEEE. The CDR3 is made up of 14 amino acids. The CDR3 reads CASSRAGTGREQYF. CDR3 DNA: TGTGCCAGCAGCAGGGCGGGGACAGGGCGGGAGCAGTACTTC.

This rearrangement joins TRBV4-3 to TRBJ2-1; 7 bases fit TRBD1. This CDR3 is built from 14 residues. Germline CDR1 and CDR2: LGHNA and YSLEER. Trimming removed 0 bases from V and 9 bases from J; junction bases left unmatched: 5. The CDR3 region is CASSQERGRGEQFF. The CDR3 nucleotides are TGCGCCAGCAGCCAAGAAAGGGGGCGAGGTGAGCAGTTCTTC.

The chain is built from TRBV7-8 and TRBJ2-5, with 15 nucleotides matching TRBD2. Germline assignment: CDR1 SGHVS and CDR2 FQNEAQ. This CDR3 spans 16 amino acids. V was clipped by 5 bases and J by 5 bases; unmatched bases: 6. CDR3 loop: CASSPGLAGGWETQYF. Here the CDR3 DNA reads TGTGCCAGCAGCCCGGGACTAGCGGGAGGCTGGGAGACCCAGTACTTC.

The rearrangement links TRBV5-1 to TRBJ1-2, with TRBD1 as a possible D gene (6 bases). Trimming stripped 2 bases from V and 0 bases from J, with 8 bases between. The germline V gene encodes CDR1 SGHRS and CDR2 YFSETQ. This CDR3 is built from 14 residues. The CDR3 DNA is TGCGCCAGCAGCTTTGGACAGCCTAACTATGGCTACACCTTC. Protein sequence: CASSFGQPNYGYTF. Combining the CDR3 with reference TRBV5-1 and TRBJ1-2 gives the whole variable domain KAGVTQTPRYLIKTRGQQVTLSCSPISGHRSVSWYQQTPGQGLQFLFEYFSETQRNKGNFPGRFSGRQFSNSRSEMNVSTLELGDSALYLCASSFGQPNYGYTFGSGTRLTVV.

The chain recombines TRBV6-5 with TRBJ1-3; maybe TRBD1 (6 bases). Germline CDR1 and CDR2: MNHEY and SVGAGI. The germline V and J ends were trimmed by 8 bases and 3 bases, with 14 bases remaining between them. The CDR3 spans 14 residues. Here the CDR3 reads CASRAGGGGNTIYF. The CDR3 coding sequence is TGTGCCAGCCGCGCGGGAGGGGGTGGAAACACCATATATTTT.

This clone was recorded once. The chain couples TRBV5-6 to TRBJ2-7, with 8 nucleotides matching TRBD2. Germline-derived CDR1 and CDR2 are SGHDT and YYEEEE. Trimming took 4 bases from V and 7 from J; bases not matched to a gene: 16. CDR3 length: 16 amino acids. Here the CDR3 reads CASSRGREADFLEQYF. Written as DNA, the CDR3 is TGTGCCAGCAGCCGGGGGCGGGAGGCCGATTTTTTGGAGCAGTACTTC.

The V gene is TRBV5-4, the J gene TRBJ2-7, with TRBD2 matching over 13 bases. Per the germline V gene, CDR1 is SGHNT and CDR2 is YYREEE (reference sequence). The CDR3 runs 18 residues. With V trimmed by 2 bases and J by 2 bases, 10 bases remained unmatched. The CDR3 coding sequence is TGTGCCAGCAGCTTCCGGACTAGCGGGGGAACGGGGACCTACGAGCAGTACTTC. Encoded protein: CASSFRTSGGTGTYEQYF.

The CDR3 sequence is CASSTGGRETQYF. In DNA form, the CDR3 reads TGTGCCAGCTCAACGGGGGGGCGAGAGACCCAGTACTTC. The chain is built from TRBV18 and TRBJ2-5, with 8 bases identical to TRBD2. CDR3 length: 13 residues. CDR1 is KGHSH, CDR2 LQKENI, per germline. V gave up 5 bases and J gave up 4 bases; unmatched junction bases: 3.

The chain has TRBV19 and TRBJ1-4, with 8 bases identical to TRBD1. CDR3 length: 15 residues. Germline V lookup: CDR1 LNHDA, CDR2 SQIVND (reference sequence). The V segment lost 6 bases and the J segment 8 bases; nucleotides outside the gene matches: 11. The DNA of the CDR3 is TGTGCCAGTAGCATGCAGGGGGCGGCCTCCGAAAAACTGTTTTTT. This codes for CASSMQGAASEKLFF.

The chain is built from TRBV5-1 and TRBJ2-2; tentatively, D is TRBD1 (7 bases). The CDR3 is 14 residues long. The V end was cut by 5 bases, the J end by 2 bases, with 10 bases between. Germline lookup yields CDR1 SGHRS and CDR2 YFSETQ. CDR3 DNA: TGCGCCAGCAGTGGAGGGGGCAACACCGGGGAGCTGTTTTTT. This translates into CASSGGGNTGELFF.

CDR3: CASRYVPGQGNYGYTF. CDR3 bases: TGTGCCAGTAGATACGTTCCGGGACAGGGGAACTATGGCTACACCTTC. The V call is TRBV19, the J call TRBJ1-2, with 10 bases lining up with TRBD1. Germline CDR1 reads LNHDA; CDR2 reads SQIVND (reference sequence). V lost 6 bases, J lost 2 bases, and 9 bases stayed unmatched. This CDR3 contains 16 residues.

The gene calls are TRBV11-2 and TRBJ1-1; 7 nucleotides line up with TRBD1. Germline CDR1 and CDR2: SGHAT and FQNNGV. The CDR3 sequence is 15 residues long. V lost 1 base to trimming and J lost 5 bases; unmatched junction nucleotides: 7. The CDR3 DNA reads as TGTGCCAGCAGCTTAGTGGCAGGGGGGAGGACTGAAGCTTTCTTT. Protein sequence: CASSLVAGGRTEAFF.

The chain uses TRBV19 and TRBJ2-7; TRBD1 aligns across 7 bases. The V segment lost 3 bases and the J segment 0 bases; nucleotides outside the gene matches: 5. The CDR3 runs to 15 residues. Germline CDR1 LNHDA, CDR2 SQIVND (reference sequence). CDR3 DNA sequence: TGTGCCAGTAGTATCCCCGGGACAGTCTCCTACGAGCAGTACTTC. It specifies CASSIPGTVSYEQYF. The entire variable domain, with the rest obtained from reference TRBV19 and TRBJ2-7, is as follows: DGGITQSPKYLFRKEGQNVTLSCEQNLNHDAMYWYRQDPGQGLRLIYYSQIVNDFQKGDIAEGYSVSREKKESFPLTVTSAQKNPTAFYLCASSIPGTVSYEQYFGPGTRLTVT.

This clone has a single count. The gene calls are TRBV28 and TRBJ1-2; possible D gene TRBD1, 5 bases. The CDR3 runs 12 residues. V was clipped by 10 bases and J by 2 bases, with 11 bases between them. The germline V gene encodes CDR1 MDHEN and CDR2 SYDVKM. In nucleotides, the CDR3 is TGTGCCATCGTGGGGGGAAACTATGGCTACACCTTC. Amino acids: CAIVGGNYGYTF.

The chain carries TRBV5-1 and TRBJ1-2; D remains ambiguous. V lost 2 bases and J 7 bases, leaving 12 bases between the germline ends. Germline V gene lookup returns CDR1 SGHRS and CDR2 YFSETQ. This CDR3 has 13 amino acids. CDR3 amino acids: CASSLNLPRGYTF. The CDR3 DNA reads TGCGCCAGCAGCTTAAACCTACCACGTGGCTACACCTTC. Full variable domain (remainder filled in from reference TRBV5-1 and TRBJ1-2): KAGVTQTPRYLIKTRGQQVTLSCSPISGHRSVSWYQQTPGQGLQFLFEYFSETQRNKGNFPGRFSGRQFSNSRSEMNVSTLELGDSALYLCASSLNLPRGYTFGSGTRLTVV.

This sequence joins TRBV27 and TRBJ2-7; 12 positions match TRBD2. The CDR3 has 16 amino acids. Germline CDR1 reads MNHEY; CDR2 reads SMNVEV (reference sequence). V lost 6 bases and J lost 2; bases outside the gene matches: 8. The CDR3 nucleotides are TGTGCCAGCAGCTCTAGCGGGGGGGAAGCAACCTACGAGCAGTACTTC. Translated, it gives CASSSSGGEATYEQYF.

The rearrangement uses TRBV3-1 (or the pseudogene TRBV3-2) and TRBJ2-1; 7 bases are shared with TRBD1. The CDR3 has 14 amino acids. Looked up from germline, CDR1 is LGHDT and CDR2 is YNNKEL (reference sequence). V gave up 0 bases and J gave up 10 bases; unmatched junction bases: 6. This CDR3 is CASSQDRRGGEQFF. CDR3 coding DNA: TGTGCCAGCAGCCAAGATCGGAGAGGGGGCGAGCAGTTCTTC.

V and J are TRBV4-3 and TRBJ1-1; D might be TRBD1 (5 bases). V gave up 0 bases and J gave up 1 base, with 15 bases separating them. Germline loops: CDR1 LGHNA, CDR2 YSLEER. This CDR3 spans 17 amino acids. The CDR3: CASSQDTDGGENTEAFF. CDR3 DNA sequence: TGCGCCAGCAGCCAAGATACCGACGGGGGGGAGAACACTGAAGCTTTCTTT.

This clone was seen once. The rearrangement joins TRBV27 to TRBJ2-1; 13 bases match TRBD2. This CDR3 comprises 14 residues. Germline V gene sequence: CDR1 MNHEY, CDR2 SMNVEV (reference sequence). V dropped 6 bases and J dropped 7; count of bases not matched to a gene: 3. CDR3 residues: CASSGLAGVNEQFF. The CDR3 region has the DNA TGTGCCAGCAGCGGACTAGCGGGAGTTAATGAGCAGTTCTTC.

This chain uses TRBV5-6 with TRBJ2-2; tentatively, D is TRBD2 (5 bases). The germline CDR1 and CDR2 sequences are SGHDT and YYEEEE. V was clipped by 7 bases and J by 1 base, with 17 bases between them. The CDR3 is 16 residues long. CDR3 sequence: CASYLGRAWNTGELFF. DNA of the CDR3: TGTGCCAGCTATCTAGGGCGGGCCTGGAACACCGGGGAGCTGTTTTTT.

The chain combines TRBV9 with TRBJ1-2, with TRBD1 matching 7 bases. Losses at the gene ends were 3 bases for V and 4 bases for J; bases not matched to a gene: 12. The CDR3 has 16 amino acids. Germline CDR1 is SGDLS and CDR2 is YYNGEE. As DNA, the CDR3 is TGTGCCAGCAGCGGGGACAGACAGATAGGAGGCTATGGCTACACCTTC. Protein: CASSGDRQIGGYGYTF.

This sequence joins TRBV24-1 and TRBJ1-4; 9 bases map to TRBD1. The CDR3 runs 17 residues. The V gene's germline CDR1 is KGHDR and CDR2 SFDVKD. The V gene end was trimmed by 3 bases and the J gene end by 5 bases; junction bases not matched to a gene: 9. The CDR3 sequence: CATSDGAPGQGNEKLFF. The CDR3 region has the DNA TGTGCCACCAGTGATGGTGCCCCCGGACAGGGGAATGAAAAACTGTTTTTT.